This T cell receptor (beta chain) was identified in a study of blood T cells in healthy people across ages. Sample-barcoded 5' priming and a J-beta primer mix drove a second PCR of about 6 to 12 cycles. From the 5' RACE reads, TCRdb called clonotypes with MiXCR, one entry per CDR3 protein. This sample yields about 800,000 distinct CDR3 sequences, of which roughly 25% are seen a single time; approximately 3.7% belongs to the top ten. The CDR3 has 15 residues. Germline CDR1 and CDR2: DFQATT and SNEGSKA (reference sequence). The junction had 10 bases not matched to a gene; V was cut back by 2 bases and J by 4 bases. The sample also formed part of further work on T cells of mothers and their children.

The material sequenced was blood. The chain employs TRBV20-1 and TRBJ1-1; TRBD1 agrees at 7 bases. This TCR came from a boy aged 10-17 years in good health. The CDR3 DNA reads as TGCAGTGCTAGATCCATCCGACAGGGAGGCACTGAAGCTTTCTTT. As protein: CSARSIRQGGTEAFF.